The 25 T cell receptor beta chains in this list originate from one sample, sequenced in a study of cytomegalovirus exposure and HLA in healthy donors. PCR amplification relied on 60 Vbeta primers (plus 13 Jbeta primers). The data were produced by immunoSEQ multiplex PCR, yet TCRdb's version contains in-frame clones alone and is incomplete. The sample holds 200,000 or so clones, roughly 84% seen once. Sample: PBMCs. The receptors originated from a boy between 2 and 10 years old in good health and CMV-seronegative.

The chain is built from TRBV6-1 and TRBJ2-7; D may be TRBD2 (6 bases). The CDR3 runs to 14 residues. Trimming removed 4 bases at V and 2 bases at J, with 12 bases between. Germline V gene lookup returns CDR1 MNHNS and CDR2 SASEGT. The CDR3 spells CASSVWDSAYEQYF. CDR3 coding DNA: TGTGCCAGCAGTGTGTGGGACTCCGCCTACGAGCAGTACTTC.

The chain carries TRBV29-1 and TRBJ1-1; D is unclear. The germline V and J ends were trimmed by 4 bases and 0 bases, with 15 bases remaining between them. The CDR3 sequence is 15 residues long. Germline CDR1 and CDR2: SQVTM and ANQGSEA. This CDR3 reads CSVAPLRHLNTEAFF. The CDR3 nucleotides are TGCAGCGTTGCACCTCTCAGGCACCTGAACACTGAAGCTTTCTTT.

This chain connects TRBV5-6 to TRBJ2-5; TRBD2 might be the D (6 bases). V lost 4 bases and J 0 bases, leaving 19 bases between the germline ends. CDR1 and CDR2 from the germline V gene are SGHDT and YYEEEE. This CDR3 has 17 residues. The CDR3 nucleotides read TGTGCCAGCAGCCCCGAGTGGGGACTCACGTACCAAGAGACCCAGTACTTC. It translates to CASSPEWGLTYQETQYF.

This clone is a singleton in its sample. This chain joins TRBV4-2 and TRBJ2-1, with D possibly TRBD2 on 5 matching bases. This CDR3 spans 12 amino acids. V lost 4 bases, J lost 6 bases, and 7 bases lay in between. Germline V gene sequence: CDR1 LGHNA, CDR2 YNFKEQ. The CDR3 bases are TGTGCCAGCAGCCCACTAGGCAATGAGCAGTTCTTC. Its translation is CASSPLGNEQFF.

This CDR3 is CASSGLAGRGSYEQYF. CDR3 nucleotides: TGTGCCAGCAGTGGTCTAGCGGGAAGAGGATCCTACGAGCAGTACTTC. The rearrangement joins TRBV6-1 to TRBJ2-5, with 9 positions matching TRBD2. The last part of the DNA fits TRBJ2-7 better; the J call may be wrong. CDR1 is MNHNS and CDR2 is SASEGT in the germline V gene. There are 16 residues in the CDR3.

J is TRBJ1-3 and V is TRBV11-2, with 7 bases matching TRBD1. This CDR3 has 14 residues. Germline CDR1 reads SGHAT; CDR2 reads FQNNGV. J lost 2 bases, V lost 5 bases, and 3 bases had no gene match. The CDR3 coding sequence is TGTGCCAGCAGCGTACAGGGGACTGGAAACACCATATATTTT. Amino acid sequence: CASSVQGTGNTIYF.

This chain links TRBV27 with TRBJ1-4, with no clear D. The CDR3 has 14 amino acids. Trimming took off 0 bases at V and 13 bases at J, with 15 bases between the two ends. Germline V gives CDR1 MNHEY, CDR2 SMNVEV (reference sequence). CDR3: CASSLSIGSRGLFF. In DNA, the CDR3 is TGTGCCAGCAGTTTATCGATCGGCTCCCGGGGACTGTTTTTT.

The CDR3 region has the DNA TGCGCCAGCAGCGGGGGGGGCAACCAAGAGACCCAGTACTTC. Its protein product is CASSGGGNQETQYF. V gene TRBV5-1 combines with J gene TRBJ2-5; the D gene is possibly TRBD2 (7 bases). Germline CDR1 SGHRS, CDR2 YFSETQ. This CDR3 comprises 14 residues. The ends were cut back, 4 bases at V and 0 bases at J, with 10 bases in the middle.

This clone was counted a few times. V and J are TRBV6-1 and TRBJ2-2, with TRBD1 matching over 8 bases. Germline-derived CDR1 and CDR2 are MNHNS and SASEGT. The length of the CDR3 is 14 residues. Trimming at V came to 11 bases and at J to 0 bases, leaving 5 bases not matched to a gene. CDR3 sequence (DNA): TGTGCCTCCCACAGGGGGACGAACACCGGGGAGCTGTTTTTT. Translation gives CASHRGTNTGELFF.

The chain uses TRBV5-1 and TRBJ2-3; maybe TRBD2 (5 bases). CDR1 is SGHRS and CDR2 is YFSETQ in the germline V gene. The CDR3 has 16 residues. The ends were cut back, 4 bases at V and 0 bases at J, with 15 bases in the middle. The CDR3 coding sequence is TGCGCCAGCAGCCTTCCAAGTAGCGAGAGCACAGATACGCAGTATTTT. Its translation is CASSLPSSESTDTQYF.

A few counts support this clone. This chain uses TRBV27 with TRBJ1-1; perhaps TRBD1 as D (6 bases). V was cut by 4 bases and J by 4 bases, with 16 bases left in between. The CDR3 runs 15 residues. CDR1 and CDR2 from the germline V gene are MNHEY and SMNVEV (reference sequence). CDR3 protein: CASSYQGNLGTEAFF. The CDR3 nucleotides read TGTGCCAGCAGTTATCAGGGGAATCTAGGCACTGAAGCTTTCTTT.

The chain is built from TRBV19 and TRBJ2-3; TRBD2 might be the D (6 bases). The CDR3 is made up of 15 amino acids. Germline V gene sequence: CDR1 LNHDA, CDR2 SQIVND (reference sequence). V lost 3 bases and J 1 base, leaving 11 bases between the germline ends. This chain's CDR3 is CASSIGRGCTDTQYF. The CDR3 nucleotides read TGTGCCAGTAGTATTGGACGGGGGTGCACAGATACGCAGTATTTT.

V and J are TRBV9 and TRBJ2-5; 11 nucleotides align to TRBD1. The length of the CDR3 is 15 residues. Germline CDR1 reads SGDLS; CDR2 reads YYNGEE. With 4 bases clipped from V and 4 bases from J, the junction kept 6 bases outside the gene matches. The CDR3 region is CASSPSGTGGETQYF. The CDR3 DNA reads TGTGCCAGCAGCCCCTCCGGGACAGGGGGAGAGACCCAGTACTTC.

This sequence joins TRBV7-9 and TRBJ2-7; 7 nucleotides line up with TRBD1. The germline CDR1 and CDR2 sequences are SEHNR and FQNEAQ (reference sequence). With 5 bases clipped from V and 6 bases from J, the junction kept 4 bases outside the gene matches. This CDR3 spans 12 amino acids. DNA of the CDR3: TGTGCCAGCAGCAAACAGGGGTGCGAGCAGTACTTC. Its translation is CASSKQGCEQYF.

This clone occurred a few times. V and J are TRBV2 and TRBJ1-1; 9 bases line up with TRBD1. The CDR3 covers 15 residues. Germline CDR1 and CDR2: SNHLY and FYNNEI. V was clipped by 10 bases and J by 5 bases; unmatched bases: 14. The CDR3 region has the DNA TGTGCCACCAGAAGGGGATGGACAGGGGAAACTGAAGCTTTCTTT. This translates into CATRRGWTGETEAFF. The full variable domain, in which reference TRBV2 and TRBJ1-1 provide the parts outside the CDR3, is EPEVTQTPSHQVTQMGQEVILRCVPISNHLYFYWYRQILGQKVEFLVSFYNNEISEKSEIFDDQFSVERPDGSNFTLKIRSTKLEDSAMYFCATRRGWTGETEAFFGQGTRLTVV.

The V gene is TRBV30, the J gene TRBJ1-5; possible D gene TRBD1, 6 bases. Germline V gives CDR1 GTSNPN, CDR2 SVGIG (reference sequence). This CDR3 comprises 13 residues. Trimming cost V 3 bases and J 4 bases, with 10 bases left between them. CDR3 residues: CAWSRQVNQPQHF. CDR3 nucleotide sequence: TGTGCCTGGAGCAGACAGGTGAATCAGCCCCAGCATTTT.

The V call is TRBV4-1, the J call TRBJ2-1; TRBD2 matches at 16 bases. In germline, CDR1 is MGHRA, CDR2 YSYEKL. The V and J ends lost 3 bases and 4 bases, in that order; junction bases with no gene match: 3. The CDR3 is 17 amino acids. The CDR3 loop is CASSQGLAGGRYNEQFF. The CDR3 bases are TGCGCCAGCAGCCAGGGACTAGCGGGGGGGCGGTACAATGAGCAGTTCTTC.

The genes are TRBV6-1 and TRBJ1-6; D is uncertain. Germline CDR1 MNHNS, CDR2 SASEGT. The V end was cut by 4 bases, the J end by 10 bases, with 8 bases between. CDR3 length: 12 amino acids. This CDR3 reads CASSVVLSPLHF. DNA for the CDR3: TGTGCCAGCAGTGTCGTATTATCACCCCTCCACTTT.

The chain recombines TRBV11-3 with TRBJ2-1; the match to TRBD1 covers 9 bases. V dropped 5 bases and J dropped 4; count of bases not matched to a gene: 6. Germline V gene lookup returns CDR1 SGHNT and CDR2 YENEEA. The length of the CDR3 is 15 residues. The CDR3 loop is CASSPGQGSYNEQFF. The CDR3 nucleotides are TGTGCCAGCAGCCCGGGACAGGGCTCTTACAATGAGCAGTTCTTC.

The chain is built from TRBV30 and TRBJ2-3, with D possibly being TRBD1 (6 bases). Trimming stripped 4 bases from V and 6 bases from J, with 23 bases between. This CDR3 has 16 residues. Germline V gene lookup returns CDR1 GTSNPN and CDR2 SVGIG (reference sequence). DNA for the CDR3: TGTGCCTGGATTATGGACAGTCACCCTTCGGAGGATACGCAGTATTTT. Translated, it gives CAWIMDSHPSEDTQYF.

CDR3 residues: CASSAGLAATSTDTQYF. In nucleotides, the CDR3 is TGCGCCAGCAGCGCCGGACTAGCCGCCACTAGCACAGATACGCAGTATTTT. The genes are TRBV5-1 and TRBJ2-3; 8 nucleotides match TRBD2. CDR1 SGHRS and CDR2 YFSETQ come from the germline V gene. The CDR3 loop spans 17 amino acids. The V gene end was trimmed by 4 bases and the J gene end by 0 bases; junction bases not matched to a gene: 10.

The genes are TRBV23-1 and TRBJ1-2; 12 positions match TRBD1. TRBV23-1 is filed as an ORF, its function uncertain. This CDR3 spans 16 amino acids. The V and J ends lost 0 bases and 8 bases, in that order; junction bases with no gene match: 7. Here the CDR3 reads CASSQSPGQGASGYTF. The CDR3 region has the DNA TGCGCCAGCAGTCAATCCCCGGGACAGGGGGCGTCGGGCTACACCTTC.

The CDR3 is CASSPEGRNSPLHF. CDR3 DNA sequence: TGTGCCAGCAGCCCGGAGGGCAGAAATTCACCCCTCCACTTT. This sequence joins TRBV6-1 and TRBJ1-6; no clear D. The CDR3 is made up of 14 amino acids. Trimming stripped 6 bases from V and 7 bases from J, with 13 bases between. The V gene's germline CDR1 is MNHNS and CDR2 SASEGT.

The rearrangement links TRBV6-5 to TRBJ1-4, with 8 positions matching TRBD1. Germline V gene lookup returns CDR1 MNHEY and CDR2 SVGAGI. The CDR3 is 15 residues long. V gave up 4 bases and J gave up 7 bases; unmatched junction bases: 8. The CDR3 DNA is TGTGCCAGCAGTTCACAACCAGGGGGCCGTGAAAAACTGTTTTTT. This sequence encodes CASSSQPGGREKLFF.

The J gene is TRBJ2-3, the V gene TRBV2; TRBD1 might be the D (5 bases). CDR1 is SNHLY and CDR2 is FYNNEI in the germline V gene. The CDR3 sequence is 16 residues long. Trimming removed 3 bases from V and 8 bases from J, with 21 bases in between. CDR3 residues: CASSEVPQGAKVTQYF. The DNA of the CDR3 is TGTGCCAGCAGTGAGGTTCCCCAAGGGGCCAAAGTTACGCAGTATTTT.